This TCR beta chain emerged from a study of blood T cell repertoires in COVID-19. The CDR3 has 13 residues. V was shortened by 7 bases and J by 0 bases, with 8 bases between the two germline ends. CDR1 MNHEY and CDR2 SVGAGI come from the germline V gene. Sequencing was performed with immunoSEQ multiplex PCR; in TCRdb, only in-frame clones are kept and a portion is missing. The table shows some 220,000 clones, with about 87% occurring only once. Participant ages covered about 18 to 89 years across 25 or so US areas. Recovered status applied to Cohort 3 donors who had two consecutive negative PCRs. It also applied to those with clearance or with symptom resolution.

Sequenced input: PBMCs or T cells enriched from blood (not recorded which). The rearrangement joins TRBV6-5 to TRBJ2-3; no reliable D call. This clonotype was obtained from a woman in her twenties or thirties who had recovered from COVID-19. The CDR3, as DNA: TGTGCCAGCATATCTACTAGCACAGATACGCAGTATTTT. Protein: CASISTSTDTQYF.